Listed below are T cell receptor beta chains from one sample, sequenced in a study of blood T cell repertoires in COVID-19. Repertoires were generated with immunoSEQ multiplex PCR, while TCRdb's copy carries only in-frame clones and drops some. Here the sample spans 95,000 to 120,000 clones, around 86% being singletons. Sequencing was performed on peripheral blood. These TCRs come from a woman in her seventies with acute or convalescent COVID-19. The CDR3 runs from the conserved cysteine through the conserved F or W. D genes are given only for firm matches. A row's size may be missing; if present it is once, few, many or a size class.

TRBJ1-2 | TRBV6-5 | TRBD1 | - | TGTGCCAGCAGCACCGGGACAGCCTATGGCTACACCTTC | CASSTGTAYGYTF
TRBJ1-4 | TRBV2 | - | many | TGTGCCAGCAGTTCTCCGAGCTCTAACGAAAAACTGTTTTTT | CASSSPSSNEKLFF
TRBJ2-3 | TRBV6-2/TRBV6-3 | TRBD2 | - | TGTGCCAGCAGTTTGACGGGGGGACGAACTGTCACTAGCACAGATACGCAGTATTTT | CASSLTGGRTVTSTDTQYF
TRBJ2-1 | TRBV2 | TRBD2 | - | TGTGCCAGCAGTGAACGAGTAGCGGGAGGGCAATACAATGAGCAGTTCTTC | CASSERVAGGQYNEQFF
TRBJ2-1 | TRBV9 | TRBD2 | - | TGTGCCAGCAGCGTCACCTCGGGAGGGGCATCTGGGGTTAATGAGCAGTTCTTC | CASSVTSGGASGVNEQFF
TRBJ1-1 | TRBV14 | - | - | TGTGCCAGCAGCCCTTACGACAGGATTGAAGCTTTCTTT | CASSPYDRIEAFF
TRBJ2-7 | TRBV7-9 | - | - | TGTGCCAGCAGCCCACCTGGGGCCTCCTACGAGCAGTACTTC | CASSPPGASYEQYF
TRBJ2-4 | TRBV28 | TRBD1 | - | TGTGCCAGCCTTGGGCAGGGGGCCGGCAAAAACATTCAGTACTTC | CASLGQGAGKNIQYF
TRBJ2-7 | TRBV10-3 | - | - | TGTGCCGCAAGTCAGGGCCAGAGGAGCTCCTACGAGCAGTACTTC | CAASQGQRSSYEQYF
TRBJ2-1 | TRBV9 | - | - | TGTGCCAGCAGCGTAGGCGGGGTTTTGTACAATGAGCAGTTCTTC | CASSVGGVLYNEQFF
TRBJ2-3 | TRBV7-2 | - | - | TGTGCCAGCAGCTACACTACCGGGAGCACAGATACGCAGTATTTT | CASSYTTGSTDTQYF
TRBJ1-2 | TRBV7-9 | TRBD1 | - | TGTGCCAGCAGCTTAGATGGACAGGGGATTCGTGGCTACACCTTC | CASSLDGQGIRGYTF
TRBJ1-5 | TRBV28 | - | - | TGTGCCAGCACCACCCAAGAGGCCCAGCATTTT | CASTTQEAQHF
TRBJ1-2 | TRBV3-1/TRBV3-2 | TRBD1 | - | TGTGCCAGCAGCCCGCTGGGGGCAGGGGGCAACTATGGCTACACCTTC | CASSPLGAGGNYGYTF
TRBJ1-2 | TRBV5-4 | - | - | TGTGCCAGTCAACAGGGAGGGACCACTAACTATGGCTACACCTTC | CASQQGGTTNYGYTF
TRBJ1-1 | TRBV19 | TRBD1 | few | TGTGCCAGTAGTCCCGAAGGGACAGGGGCGATAAACACTGAAGCTTTCTTT | CASSPEGTGAINTEAFF
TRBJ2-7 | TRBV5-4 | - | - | TGTGCCAGCAGCTTGGGGTTGGTGAGCACCTACGAGCAGTACTTC | CASSLGLVSTYEQYF
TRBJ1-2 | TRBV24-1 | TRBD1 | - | TGTGCCACCAGTGATTTGGGGACAGGGTGTGGCTACACCTTC | CATSDLGTGCGYTF
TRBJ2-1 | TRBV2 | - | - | TGTGCCAGCAGTGCGACTTACAATGAGCAGTTCTTC | CASSATYNEQFF
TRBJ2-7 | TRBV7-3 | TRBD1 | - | TGTGCCAGCAGCTTACCCCACGACAGGGAAGATATCATCTACGAGCAGTACTTC | CASSLPHDREDIIYEQYF